A selection of T cell receptor beta chains follows, all from one sample in a study of cytomegalovirus exposure and HLA in healthy donors. The protocol was immunoSEQ multiplex PCR, while the TCRdb copy is restricted to in-frame clones and leaves out a portion. Of over 150,000 clones listed, 68% are singletons. Sequenced sample: PBMCs. All receptors derive from a man aged 45 to 65 in good health and CMV-seronegative. CDR3s include the opening cysteine and the closing phenylalanine or tryptophan. D genes are given only for firm matches. Some rows have no size entry. The others give once, few or many, or a class for an expanded clone.

d_call clone_size j_call v_call cdr3_nt cdr3_aa
TRBD1 NA TRBJ2-7 TRBV19 TGTGCCAGTATGCCCCAGGACAGGGGGCCGACGTGGGTCTACGAGCAGTACTTC CASMPQDRGPTWVYEQYF
NA NA TRBJ1-2 TRBV18 TGTGCCAGCTCAGTACGACAGGCCATTAACTATGGCTACACCTTC CASSVRQAINYGYTF
NA NA TRBJ1-2 TRBV7-6 TGTGCCAGCAGTCCTTCGACGGGAGGGGGCTACACCTTC CASSPSTGGGYTF
NA NA TRBJ1-2 TRBV19 TGTGCCAGTAGTATGTCGTATCCCTATGGCTACACCTTC CASSMSYPYGYTF
TRBD2 NA TRBJ2-7 TRBV4-1 TGCGCCAGCAGCCAAGACATAGCGGGGGGGGGATACGAGCAGTACTTC CASSQDIAGGGYEQYF
NA NA TRBJ1-2 TRBV9 TGTGCCAGCAGCGTAGATGGGGGCGCGATCGATGGCTACACCTTC CASSVDGGAIDGYTF
TRBD2 NA TRBJ2-1 TRBV5-1 TGCGCCAGCAACTTAGCGGGGGGCACCTACAATGAGCAGTTCTTC CASNLAGGTYNEQFF
NA NA TRBJ1-3 TRBV28 TGTGCCAGCAGTTTACTTTACAGGGAAGACTCTGGAAACACCATATATTTT CASSLLYREDSGNTIYF
TRBD2 few TRBJ2-2 TRBV5-1 TGCGCCAGCAGCTTATTCGGGGGGGCCTTGATCGGGGAGCTGTTTTTT CASSLFGGALIGELFF
NA NA TRBJ1-4 TRBV19 TGTGCCAGTAGTACCTGGTCGGGAGGGACTAATGAAAAACTGTTTTTT CASSTWSGGTNEKLFF
TRBD1 NA TRBJ2-1 TRBV5-1 TGCGCCAGCAGCTCGCGGACAGGGGGCGCAGGGAATGAGCAGTTCTTC CASSSRTGGAGNEQFF
TRBD1 NA TRBJ1-5 TRBV28 TGTGCCAGCAGTTCCCAGGGGACAGGGGGCGGCCAGCCCCAGCATTTT CASSSQGTGGGQPQHF